A single sample gave rise to the 9 T cell receptor beta chains below, sequenced in a study of cytomegalovirus exposure and HLA in healthy donors. With 60 Vbeta and 13 Jbeta primers, the PCR was carried out. The data were produced by immunoSEQ multiplex PCR, yet TCRdb's version contains in-frame clones alone and is incomplete. The table shows 150,000 to 200,000 clones, with around three quarters occurring only once. Sequencing was done on a sample of PBMCs. These receptors came from a woman in her forties or fifties in good health and CMV-seronegative.

This chain connects TRBV7-2 to TRBJ1-2; D unclear. The CDR3 runs 12 residues. Germline-derived CDR1 and CDR2 are SGHTA and FQGNSA. The V gene lost 5 bases and the J gene lost 0 bases, with 4 bases spanning the gap. CDR3 DNA sequence: TGTGCCAGCAGCCCGTCTAACTATGGCTACACCTTC. This translates into CASSPSNYGYTF.

This clone appeared once. The chain couples TRBV5-5 to TRBJ2-5; 13 bases map to TRBD2. The V and J ends lost 0 bases and 4 bases, in that order; junction bases with no gene match: 9. Per germline, CDR1 SGHKS and CDR2 YYEKEE (reference sequence). This CDR3 spans 18 amino acids. CDR3 sequence: CASSLAQTSGGLGETQYF. The CDR3, as DNA: TGTGCCAGCAGCTTGGCCCAGACTAGCGGGGGGTTGGGAGAGACCCAGTACTTC.

The J gene is TRBJ2-1, the V gene TRBV14, with TRBD1 identical over 10 bases. After removal of 6 bases from V and 7 bases from J, the junction contained 12 bases not matched to a gene. Germline loops: CDR1 SGHDN, CDR2 FVKESK. CDR3 length: 16 residues. The CDR3 DNA sequence: TGTGCCAGCAGTGATTTGACAGGGGGCACTTGGAATGAGCAGTTCTTC. Its translation is CASSDLTGGTWNEQFF.

This chain uses TRBV11-2 with TRBJ1-6; D is unresolved. With 4 bases removed from V and 8 bases from J, the gap between germline ends came to 9 bases. CDR1 is SGHAT, CDR2 FQNNGV, per germline. The CDR3 is made up of 13 amino acids. CDR3 sequence reads: CASSSQMDSPLHF. The DNA of the CDR3 is TGTGCCAGCAGCTCCCAGATGGATTCACCCCTCCACTTT.

This chain joins TRBV9 and TRBJ2-7; the match to TRBD1 covers 9 bases. This CDR3 has 16 residues. CDR1 SGDLS and CDR2 YYNGEE come from the germline V gene. The J segment lost 2 bases and the V segment lost 4 bases, leaving 10 bases of the junction unmatched. CDR3 region: CASSPKGTGPTYEQYF. CDR3 sequence (DNA): TGTGCCAGCAGCCCAAAGGGGACAGGGCCCACCTACGAGCAGTACTTC.

V and J are TRBV5-6 and TRBJ1-6; D may be TRBD1 (6 bases). There are 16 residues in the CDR3. The V end was cut by 0 bases, the J end by 9 bases, with 16 bases between. Germline loops: CDR1 SGHDT, CDR2 YYEEEE. The CDR3 region has the DNA TGTGCCAGCAGCTTGGGGCACAGGGCGGTGAGTTCACCCCTCCACTTT. It yields the protein CASSLGHRAVSSPLHF.

The chain has TRBV7-9 and TRBJ2-7, with 7 bases that match TRBD1. The CDR3 sequence is 14 residues long. Germline V CDR1 and CDR2: SEHNR, FQNEAQ (reference sequence). After removal of 4 bases from V and 0 bases from J, the junction contained 3 bases not matched to a gene. The CDR3 region is CASSSGQHSYEQYF. CDR3 sequence (DNA): TGTGCCAGCAGCTCGGGACAGCACTCCTACGAGCAGTACTTC.

The chain has TRBV5-1 and TRBJ2-2, with D maybe TRBD1 (5 bases). The CDR3 runs to 14 residues. Deletions cut 0 bases from V and 4 bases from J, with 7 bases between. Germline V gene data show CDR1 as SGHRS and CDR2 as YFSETQ. CDR3 protein: CASSLEGATGELFF. In DNA, the CDR3 is TGCGCCAGCAGCTTGGAAGGGGCCACCGGGGAGCTGTTTTTT.

The rearrangement links TRBV5-1 to TRBJ1-6; 9 positions match TRBD1. Germline V gene data show CDR1 as SGHRS and CDR2 as YFSETQ. The ends lost 1 base at V and 9 bases at J; junction bases unmatched: 17. CDR3 length equals 19 residues. CDR3 in DNA: TGCGCCAGCAGCTTGCCCCCCGGGACAGGGAACCTCGGAGGTTCACCCCTCCACTTT. It specifies CASSLPPGTGNLGGSPLHF.